Listed here are 7 T cell receptor beta chains from one sample, sequenced in a study of cytomegalovirus exposure and HLA in healthy donors. The PCR employed 60 Vbeta primers together with 13 Jbeta primers. TCRdb's copy holds only in-frame clones and misses some; the assay was immunoSEQ multiplex PCR. The sample holds 90,000 or so clones, about 69% seen once. The sequenced sample was PBMCs. Source of these receptors: a woman aged 18-29 years in good health and CMV-seropositive.

The gene calls are TRBV20-1 and TRBJ1-2; D call uncertain. This CDR3 comprises 10 residues. V was pared by 6 bases and J by 6 bases, with 8 bases between. Looked up from germline, CDR1 is DFQATT and CDR2 is SNEGSKA (reference sequence). Written as DNA, the CDR3 is TGCAGTGCCGACACAGATGGCTACACCTTC. This translates into CSADTDGYTF.

This clone occurred a few times. The chain joins TRBV19 to TRBJ1-1; D is unresolved. Trimming took off 0 bases at V and 0 bases at J, with 8 bases between the two ends. In germline, CDR1 is LNHDA, CDR2 SQIVND (reference sequence). The CDR3 spans 15 residues. This CDR3 reads CASSIDLYMNTEAFF. Written as DNA, the CDR3 is TGTGCCAGTAGTATAGACCTTTACATGAACACTGAAGCTTTCTTT.

The chain joins TRBV30 to TRBJ2-3; D ambiguous. Between the trimmed V and J ends, which lost 0 bases and 0 bases, there was a span of 7 bases. The germline CDR1 and CDR2 sequences are GTSNPN and SVGIG (reference sequence). The CDR3 contains 14 residues. The CDR3: CAWSVTRSTDTQYF. In nucleotides, the CDR3 is TGTGCCTGGAGTGTAACCCGGAGCACAGATACGCAGTATTTT.

A single count supports this clone. This CDR3 reads CASSRTVSNQPQHF. CDR3 nucleotide sequence: TGTGCCAGCAGTAGGACAGTCTCCAATCAGCCCCAGCATTTT. This chain uses TRBV6-5 with TRBJ1-5, with D tentatively TRBD1 (6 bases). The CDR3 is 14 amino acids. Germline V lookup: CDR1 MNHEY, CDR2 SVGAGI. Trimming took 5 bases from V and 3 from J, leaving 11 bases between them.

There are a few counts of this clone. The chain joins TRBV27 to TRBJ2-7; 10 bases match TRBD2. This CDR3 has 15 amino acids. CDR1 and CDR2 (germline): MNHEY, SMNVEV (reference sequence). J was trimmed by 4 bases and V by 6 bases; bases with no gene match: 9. CDR3 coding DNA: TGTGCCAGCAGCCGTAGCGGGAGGCTCGGGTACGAGCAGTACTTC. Translating gives CASSRSGRLGYEQYF.

This clone was recorded only once. The chain has TRBV28 and TRBJ1-5; D ambiguous. V was pared by 5 bases and J by 5 bases, with 7 bases between. The CDR3 length is 12 residues. Germline V gene lookup returns CDR1 MDHEN and CDR2 SYDVKM. The CDR3 nucleotides read TGTGCCAGCAGTCTCCTTTATCAGCCCCAGCATTTT. Amino acids: CASSLLYQPQHF.

The V call is TRBV4-3, the J call TRBJ1-6; D ambiguous. Germline V lookup: CDR1 LGHNA, CDR2 YSLEER. V gave up 3 bases and J gave up 8 bases, with 14 bases separating them. The length of the CDR3 is 15 residues. The CDR3 DNA reads as TGCGCCAGCAGCCAGAGGAAGGCGGATGATTCACCCCTCCACTTT. Amino acids: CASSQRKADDSPLHF.